One sample yielded the 25 T cell receptor beta chains listed below, sequenced in a study of technical replicates of blood from a few donors. Produced via immunoSEQ multiplex PCR; TCRdb's table is partial and in-frame only. The repertoire holds about 94,000 clones, approximately 96% seen once, with 0.22% in the top ten. Sequences were obtained from T cells isolated from PBMCs. The receptors stem from a human donor in good health.

As regards this clone: One end of the junction fails to match germline, which may point to a read error. The chain uses TRBV7-7 and TRBJ2-1; D might be TRBD2 (5 bases). CDR3 size: 13 residues. The germline CDR1 and CDR2 sequences are SSHAT and FNYEAQ (reference sequence). The CDR3 region has the DNA TGTGCTAGCAGCTCCGGAGAGGAGGATGAGCAGTTCTTC. It is translated as CASSSGEEDEQFF.

The CDR3 region has the DNA TGCGCCAGCAGCCCGGGTCAGGGATCTTCCGAGCAGTACTTC. Translating it yields CASSPGQGSSEQYF. The rearrangement joins TRBV5-1 to TRBJ2-7; TRBD1 is a possible D gene (5 bases). Per the germline V gene, CDR1 is SGHRS and CDR2 is YFSETQ. The CDR3 runs to 14 residues. With 4 bases removed from V and 6 bases from J, the gap between germline ends came to 17 bases.

V is TRBV28 and J is TRBJ2-2, with D maybe TRBD2 (5 bases). V shed 10 bases and J shed 6 bases, with 30 bases lying between them. This CDR3 comprises 18 residues. Looked up from germline, CDR1 is MDHEN and CDR2 is SYDVKM. The CDR3 nucleotides are TGTGCCACCCGACTCGAAGGGTTGGGGAAGGAGGCGGCCGGGGAGCTGTTTTTT. As protein: CATRLEGLGKEAAGELFF.

The V gene is TRBV5-6, the J gene TRBJ1-2; weak D call: TRBD1 (6 bases). Trimming took off 3 bases at V and 4 bases at J, with 13 bases between the two ends. CDR3 length: 14 amino acids. Germline V gene lookup returns CDR1 SGHDT and CDR2 YYEEEE. CDR3 protein: CASSYRTALYGYTF. CDR3 bases: TGTGCCAGCAGCTATCGGACAGCCCTCTATGGCTACACCTTC.

The chain joins TRBV5-1 to TRBJ2-1, with 8 bases lining up with TRBD2. V shed 4 bases, J shed 6 bases, and the junction held 9 bases outside the gene matches. This CDR3 contains 15 residues. Per germline, CDR1 SGHRS and CDR2 YFSETQ. This chain's CDR3 is CASSTGTRIGNEQFF. The DNA of the CDR3 is TGCGCCAGCAGCACCGGGACTAGGATAGGCAATGAGCAGTTCTTC.

This clone was picked up one time. V is TRBV5-1 and J is TRBJ1-2; tentatively, D is TRBD1 (5 bases). The germline V gene encodes CDR1 SGHRS and CDR2 YFSETQ. The CDR3 runs to 14 residues. Trimming took off 0 bases at V and 1 base at J, with 7 bases between the two ends. The DNA for the CDR3 is TGCGCCAGCAGCTTGGATCAGGGTAACTATGGCTACACCTTC. Its protein product is CASSLDQGNYGYTF.

This chain uses TRBV29-1 with TRBJ2-1; 14 bases line up with TRBD2. This CDR3 has 18 amino acids. The germline CDR1 and CDR2 sequences are SQVTM and ANQGSEA. After removal of 7 bases from V and 0 bases from J, the junction contained 11 bases not matched to a gene. The CDR3 nucleotides are TGCAGCGCCCCCCCAGGGACTAGCGGGAGTAGCTCCTACAATGAGCAGTTCTTC. Translated: CSAPPGTSGSSSYNEQFF.

The chain links TRBV28 to TRBJ1-1; unclear D gene. This CDR3 comprises 12 residues. V shed 7 bases and J shed 4 bases, with 10 bases lying between them. Germline assignment: CDR1 MDHEN and CDR2 SYDVKM. The CDR3 here is CASTDRSTEAFF. CDR3 nucleotide sequence: TGTGCCAGCACCGATCGGTCCACTGAAGCTTTCTTT.

The rearrangement uses TRBV5-1 and TRBJ2-5; a weak D match, TRBD1 (5 bases). The CDR3 has 16 residues. Germline CDR1 SGHRS, CDR2 YFSETQ. V was clipped by 2 bases and J by 5 bases, with 19 bases between them. The CDR3 DNA reads as TGCGCCAGCAGCTTTTTGCAGGGTCGGCTTCGGGAGACCCAGTACTTC. Translating gives CASSFLQGRLRETQYF.

The V and J genes are TRBV5-4 and TRBJ2-5; weak D call: TRBD2 (7 bases). This CDR3 has 16 amino acids. Germline lookup yields CDR1 SGHNT and CDR2 YYREEE (reference sequence). V shed 0 bases and J shed 2 bases, with 14 bases lying between them. The CDR3 protein is CASSLGKQGGQETQYF. Here the CDR3 DNA reads TGTGCCAGCAGCTTGGGCAAACAGGGAGGGCAAGAGACCCAGTACTTC.

The chain uses TRBV7-2 and TRBJ2-2; D not certain. The CDR3 extends over 13 amino acids. Trimming stripped 4 bases from V and 3 bases from J, with 6 bases between. Germline V gene lookup returns CDR1 SGHTA and CDR2 FQGNSA. The CDR3 here is CASSWQDTGELFF. Here the CDR3 DNA reads TGTGCCAGCAGCTGGCAGGACACCGGGGAGCTGTTTTTT.

The chain combines TRBV6-6 with TRBJ2-7; a weak D match, TRBD2 (6 bases). V was cut by 0 bases and J by 6 bases, with 12 bases left in between. CDR1 and CDR2 (germline): MNHNY, SVGAGI (reference sequence). CDR3 length equals 14 residues. The CDR3 DNA reads as TGTGCCAGCAGTTACTCTCGCGGGACTGGCGAGCAGTACTTC. Translation gives CASSYSRGTGEQYF.

The rearrangement links TRBV18 to TRBJ2-3, with D tentatively TRBD2 (7 bases). The ends were cut back, 3 bases at V and 2 bases at J, with 15 bases in the middle. The CDR3 length is 16 residues. Germline V gene lookup returns CDR1 KGHSH and CDR2 LQKENI. The DNA of the CDR3 is TGTGCCAGCTCACCGTCCCCGGGGGGCTCCACAGATACGCAGTATTTT. Protein: CASSPSPGGSTDTQYF.

The chain carries TRBV5-1 and TRBJ2-3; 8 bases line up with TRBD2. Looked up from germline, CDR1 is SGHRS and CDR2 is YFSETQ. V shed 0 bases and J 1 base; nucleotides not matched to a gene: 7. The CDR3 loop spans 17 amino acids. The CDR3: CASSLVGSGKGTDTQYF. The CDR3 DNA sequence: TGCGCCAGCAGCTTGGTAGGTAGCGGGAAGGGCACAGATACGCAGTATTTT.

This clone was detected a few times. The rearrangement uses TRBV6-6 and TRBJ1-1; no firm D call. V was pared by 2 bases and J by 1 base, with 8 bases between. Germline values: CDR1 MNHNY, CDR2 SVGAGI (reference sequence). The length of the CDR3 is 14 residues. The CDR3 bases are TGTGCCAGCAGTTACCAACAGTCGAACACTGAAGCTTTCTTT. Residues: CASSYQQSNTEAFF.

This chain connects TRBV30 to TRBJ1-3; a weak D match, TRBD1 (6 bases). CDR1 and CDR2 (germline): GTSNPN, SVGIG (reference sequence). The CDR3 length is 13 residues. V lost 1 base and J lost 9, with 13 bases in between. The CDR3 reads CAWSAQGASTIYF. The DNA of the CDR3 is TGTGCCTGGAGTGCACAGGGCGCGTCCACCATATATTTT.

The chain recombines TRBV30 with TRBJ2-5; D is uncertain. The CDR3 sequence is 12 residues long. With 0 bases removed from V and 3 bases from J, the gap between germline ends came to 5 bases. Germline lookup yields CDR1 GTSNPN and CDR2 SVGIG (reference sequence). The CDR3 coding sequence is TGTGCCTGGAGTGTACGGGAAGAGACCCAGTACTTC. This translates into CAWSVREETQYF.

The V call is TRBV2, the J call TRBJ2-7; 16 positions match TRBD2. The CDR3 runs to 16 residues. Germline loops: CDR1 SNHLY, CDR2 FYNNEI. Unmatched junction bases numbered 7, after V lost 8 bases and J lost 3 bases. The chain's CDR3 is CASVPGLAGGIYEQYF. In nucleotides, the CDR3 is TGTGCCAGCGTCCCGGGACTAGCGGGGGGGATCTACGAGCAGTACTTC. Filled out from reference TRBV2 and TRBJ2-7, the complete variable domain reads EPEVTQTPSHQVTQMGQEVILRCVPISNHLYFYWYRQILGQKVEFLVSFYNNEISEKSEIFDDQFSVERPDGSNFTLKIRSTKLEDSAMYFCASVPGLAGGIYEQYFGPGTRLTVT.

The genes are TRBV4-1 and TRBJ2-1; 8 bases map to TRBD2. The CDR3 totals 18 residues. Unmatched junction bases numbered 13, after V lost 1 base and J lost 5 bases. The germline gives CDR1 MGHRA, CDR2 YSYEKL. Written as DNA, the CDR3 is TGCGCCAGCAGCCAAGGTTTGGCTAGCGGGCCAAGGAACAATGAGCAGTTCTTC. Translating it yields CASSQGLASGPRNNEQFF.

This chain links TRBV28 with TRBJ2-1, with unresolved D. The CDR3 extends over 16 amino acids. V was shortened by 2 bases and J by 0 bases, with 11 bases between the two germline ends. Germline V CDR1 and CDR2: MDHEN, SYDVKM. Written as DNA, the CDR3 is TGTGCCAGCAGTTTAGAACCAGCGAGCTCCTACAATGAGCAGTTCTTC. It is translated as CASSLEPASSYNEQFF.

The chain recombines TRBV7-9 with TRBJ1-4; 7 positions agree with TRBD1. CDR1 SEHNR and CDR2 FQNEAQ come from the germline V gene (reference sequence). V was clipped by 3 bases and J by 7 bases; unmatched bases: 5. This CDR3 is 14 amino acids long. CDR3 nucleotides: TGTGCCAGCAGCTTTCCAGGGGGAGGTGAAAAACTGTTTTTT. Amino acid sequence: CASSFPGGGEKLFF.

The CDR3, as DNA: TGCAGCGTTGGGGCCCGGAACACTGAAGCTTTCTTT. Its translation: CSVGARNTEAFF. The chain is built from TRBV29-1 and TRBJ1-1; no definite D call. This CDR3 spans 12 amino acids. CDR1 and CDR2 from the germline V gene are SQVTM and ANQGSEA. V was shortened by 4 bases and J by 1 base, with 7 bases between the two germline ends.

The rearrangement joins TRBV7-6 to TRBJ1-5; a possible D gene is TRBD1 (5 bases). Trimming left V 1 base short and J 5 bases short, with 12 bases between. The length of the CDR3 is 15 residues. Germline CDR1 is SGHVS and CDR2 is FNYEAQ. The CDR3 loop is CASSLVAGGDQPQHF. CDR3 sequence (DNA): TGTGCCAGCAGCTTAGTTGCCGGGGGGGATCAGCCCCAGCATTTT. Drawing the rest from reference TRBV7-6 and TRBJ1-5, the complete variable domain is GAGVSQSPRYKVTKRGQDVALRCDPISGHVSLYWYRQALGQGPEFLTYFNYEAQQDKSGLPNDRFSAERPEGSISTLTIQRTEQRDSAMYRCASSLVAGGDQPQHFGDGTRLSIL.

The chain links TRBV29-1 to TRBJ2-3; TRBD2 matches at 7 bases. J gave up 3 bases and V 7 bases, and 7 bases lay outside the gene matches. Looked up from germline, CDR1 is SQVTM and CDR2 is ANQGSEA. This CDR3 has 13 amino acids. The CDR3 DNA follows: TGCAGCGAGCGGGAATTAGGGACAGATACGCAGTATTTT. It is translated as CSERELGTDTQYF.

This clone came up once. The chain uses TRBV7-6 and TRBJ2-7, with 9 bases identical to TRBD2. This CDR3 is built from 16 residues. The V gene's germline CDR1 is SGHVS and CDR2 FNYEAQ. With V trimmed by 5 bases and J by 3 bases, 11 bases remained unmatched. DNA for the CDR3: TGTGCCAGCAGCCCGGGCGGGGGGGTTAAGGTCTACGAGCAGTACTTC. Amino acid sequence: CASSPGGGVKVYEQYF.